This TCR beta chain was obtained from a study of T cell changes during pregnancy in multiple sclerosis. Measured with immunoSEQ multiplex PCR; TCRdb has only the in-frame clones, and not every one. This table holds 68,000 or so clones, around 92% found once. The V end lost 7 bases, the J end lost 5 bases, and 12 bases lay between the germline ends. Looked up from germline, CDR1 is MNHNS and CDR2 is SASEGT. This CDR3 is 13 amino acids long. This TCR came from a female donor in good health, enrolled as a control in a pregnancy study. The chain links TRBV6-1 to TRBJ1-5, with D unresolved. Material: peripheral blood, obtained in the second trimester of pregnancy. CDR3: CASTEADYQPQHF. CDR3 coding DNA: TGTGCCAGCACCGAGGCCGATTATCAGCCCCAGCATTTT.